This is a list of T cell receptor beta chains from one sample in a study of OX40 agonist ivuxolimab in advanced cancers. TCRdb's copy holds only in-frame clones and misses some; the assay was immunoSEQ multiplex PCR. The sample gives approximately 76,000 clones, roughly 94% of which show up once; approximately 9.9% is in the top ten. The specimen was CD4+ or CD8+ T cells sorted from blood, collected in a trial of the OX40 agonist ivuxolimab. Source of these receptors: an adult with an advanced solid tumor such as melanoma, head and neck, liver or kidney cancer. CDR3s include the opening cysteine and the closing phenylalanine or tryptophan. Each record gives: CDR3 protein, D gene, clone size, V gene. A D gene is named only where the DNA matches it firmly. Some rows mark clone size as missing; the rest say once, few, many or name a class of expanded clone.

CASSPSKQSTQYF,NA,NA,TRBV13
CASSARVVPQRERLNEQFF,TRBD2,NA,TRBV5-6
CASSSPPSGVPYNEQFF,TRBD2,NA,TRBV6-9
CASSPLLSGNGYTF,NA,NA,TRBV11-3
CASSTGSRSYEQYF,NA,NA,TRBV7-2
CASSTSSGYTGELFF,TRBD2,NA,TRBV13
CASSDGRTSVLNTGELFF,TRBD2,once,TRBV9
CASSKTQYQETQYF,NA,NA,TRBV6-5
CASSYSKGPSGEQYF,NA,many,TRBV6-6
CASSPWSSYNEQFF,NA,few,TRBV19
CASSPWDRGRTSGRLVFF,NA,NA,TRBV18
CASSGPPGGTGGGYGYTF,TRBD1,NA,TRBV7-9
CASSDSNQPQHF,NA,NA,TRBV2
CASSLAGGPGEQYF,TRBD2,NA,TRBV5-6
CSAGFWQEQYF,NA,once,TRBV20-1
CASSSPGHSTDTQYF,NA,NA,TRBV5-4
CASSPGVGNQPQHF,NA,NA,TRBV7-8
CASRDSSYEQYF,NA,NA,TRBV27
CASSKTTGDHYEQYF,TRBD1,NA,TRBV19
CASSVGGSADTQYF,NA,NA,TRBV9
CASSWGLAGEETQYF,TRBD2,once,TRBV28
CASSLSPGEYNEQFF,NA,NA,TRBV7-3
CASSPGLAGGPTGELFF,TRBD2,NA,TRBV4-3
CASSPSGRSYEQYF,TRBD2,NA,TRBV9
CASSQEVREGQTTDTQYF,NA,NA,TRBV4-3
CASSNGLARHEQYF,TRBD2,NA,TRBV28
CASSRGTVEAFF,NA,NA,TRBV11-2
CASSLGGREETQYF,NA,NA,TRBV7-9
CASSQDAGYDEKLFF,NA,NA,TRBV14
CASSWASSTDTQYF,NA,NA,TRBV27
CASSQVAGVPYNEQFF,TRBD2,NA,TRBV14
CASSEDPGRWLMTPMDTQYF,NA,NA,TRBV6-1
CASSLTYKSSYNEQFF,NA,NA,TRBV27
CASSLIGASSSYNEQFF,NA,NA,TRBV7-3
CASRGQDQILSPLHF,NA,NA,TRBV2
CASSLYRGVDNEQFF,TRBD2,NA,TRBV27
CASSQRTSGFYNEQFF,TRBD2,NA,TRBV4-2
CASSVDSRDTQYF,NA,NA,TRBV9
CASRVTSSSYEQYF,NA,NA,TRBV19
CASSLARTSGRASLHEQYF,TRBD2,NA,TRBV23-1
CASSVGWTSPNYGYTF,NA,NA,TRBV9
CASSPLGRNEQFF,NA,NA,TRBV7-9
CATSSNRAPQETQYF,NA,NA,TRBV15
CASSQFVGSSYEQYF,NA,NA,TRBV14
CASSVRDRTYEQYF,TRBD1,NA,TRBV6-1
CASSQDRSGSSYEQYF,TRBD2,NA,TRBV4-1